This T cell receptor beta chain was identified during a study of blood T cell repertoires in COVID-19. Study-wide context: Sources were T cells, B-cell-depleted T cells, or PBMCs; the material itself was cDNA or gDNA.

Trimming left V 1 base short and J 5 bases short, with 13 bases between. Germline V gene lookup returns CDR1 LGHDT and CDR2 YNNKEL (reference sequence). This CDR3 is built from 15 residues. Sequencing was performed with immunoSEQ multiplex PCR; in TCRdb, only in-frame clones are kept and a portion is missing. Of approximately 250,000 clones listed, 85% to 90% are singletons. Donors were grouped by their self-reported clinical history. This clonotype originated in a woman in her twenties or thirties with acute COVID-19. The rearrangement joins TRBV3-1 (or the pseudogene TRBV3-2) to TRBJ2-3; TRBD1 is a possible D gene (5 bases). The sequenced sample was PBMCs or T cells enriched from blood (not recorded which). For the CDR3, the DNA is TGTGCCAGCAGCCAAGGAGGCAGGGCTGGAGATACGCAGTATTTT. Encoded protein: CASSQGGRAGDTQYF.